This T cell receptor beta chain originates from a study of long-term antiretroviral therapy in people with HIV (dated by TCRdb to 2022 to 2024). About the full investigation: The earliest samples were collected roughly a decade before the 2015 WHO recommendation for immediate ART, at a time when ART was usually postponed until CD4 counts fell. Whether ART initiation and durable HIV suppression were associated with changes in peripheral blood TRB repertoire composition and diversity was tested in a retrospective serial study. The cohort contributed about 200 cryopreserved PBMC samples from about 31 adults with confirmed HIV infection, collected serially over a mean of around 6 years (range 1-12). Of the 30 participants with HIV, roughly 10 were female. No cross-contamination during QIAcube processing turned up in test extractions that ran a monoclonal T-cell line alongside approximately 35 polyclonal samples. Findings and caveats that apply to the study as a whole: Because pre-ART samples had limited cell numbers, unsorted PBMC were profiled rather than sorted CD4+ and CD8+ T cells. Since PBMC availability was limited, sequencing covered only the TCR beta chain, with no alpha chain pairing. The samples span the years 2004 to 2017, and the ART regimens used at that time may not be as effective as current regimens. Expanded TRB clones identified before ART initiation dominated the repertoire across all time points, though the dominance fluctuated and decreased in many PLHIV after ART. Inferences about post-ART repertoire changes are limited because no data were available on ART adherence, viral resistance or therapy changes. Narrower CDR3 length ranges were observed in HIV repertoires than in controls, and an antigen-experienced repertoire with only a slight naive shift after ART was suggested by the network structure. ART initiation was associated with a significant increase in TRB diversity, but diversity stayed significantly below transplant donor controls even after long-term ART.

About this clone itself: The clone's antigen remains unknown. Qualities for individual bases were not recorded, and no much larger clone is one base off.

The immunoSEQ hsTCRB v3.0 assay was used at survey level resolution to sequence the TRB variable region. The target sequencing depth for TRB was roughly 40,000-55,000 T-cell genomes per sample. TRB libraries were pooled and sequenced on an Illumina MiSeq using a v3 150-cycle kit. In the original analysis: Repertoire analysis was performed in R inside a reproducible Nextflow workflow that covered QC, data transformation and analysis. LymphoSeq2, an R package for exploring AIRR-Seq data, was used to implement custom analyses. After excluding a few samples that yielded fewer than 5000 total TRB sequences, fewer than 200 HIV repertoires remained for analysis. Among the approximately 180 retained HIV repertoires, some 60 were collected before ART initiation and approximately 130 were collected after ART initiation. Each repertoire was downsampled to 5000 TRB nucleotide sequences, and summary statistics were averaged across 100 downsampling iterations. The analysis kept only TRB sequences whose CDR3 regions were at least seven amino acids long. Diversity was assessed using a clonality score derived from Shannon entropy and using the Gini coefficient. In repertoire networks, the top 5000 CDR3 amino acid sequences were linked whenever an edit distance of one separated two sequences. Antigen specificity groups and MHC restriction were predicted for TRB CDR3 amino acid sequences with GLIPH2. To flag known CMV, EBV, HIV or tissue antigen associations, CDR3 amino acid sequences were matched against VDJdb and McPAS-TCR. Pre-ART, post-ART and control groups were compared with Wilcoxon signed-rank tests and Holm-Bonferroni correction. TCRdb stores this immuneACCESS table with in-frame sequences only. Part of the clones is absent; in the studies checked, under half of the shortfall reflects unresolved V genes, and no reason is known for the rest. The D gene and trimming were derived from the DNA, and the V and J assignments and clone size from that table. The sample table records 30,000 to 40,000 clones; 87% of these occur just once. Roughly 13% of the sample belongs to the ten largest clones.

Participants were included only if at least one PBMC sample before ART initiation and at least two post-ART samples were available. Treatment was received in the United States of America by all participants with HIV. Before DNA extraction, cryopreserved samples of about 0.95-11 million PBMC were thawed and washed. At the time of the earliest PBMC sample, participants with HIV were aged between roughly 20 and 54 years. PBMC samples from each participant spanned 1-4 timepoints before ART initiation and 2-8 timepoints after ART initiation, with a median of 7 samples. Serial HIV viral load, CD4+ T-cell count, ART history and demographic data were obtained for every participant. Genomic DNA was extracted from unsorted PBMC with a Qiagen kit on a QIAcube, processed in batches of 12 samples. The CDR3 goes from the cysteine to the phenylalanine over 15 residues. The DNA shown is the 45-base CDR3, in frame from base 1. Per the germline V gene, SGHRS is the CDR1 and YFSETQ is the CDR2. Relative to germline, V is 0 bases shorter and J is 1 base shorter, with 10 bases between their ends.

This sequence originates from a man between 18 and 35 years old with HIV. Material: unsorted PBMCs, obtained 1.1 years after starting antiretroviral therapy. This chain is built from TRBV5-1 and TRBJ2-5; possibly the D gene is TRBD2, per 6 matching bases. The sequenced DNA: TGCGCCAGCAGCTTGGCCGCGGGACCCCAAGAGACCCAGTACTTC. Translated, this gives CASSLAAGPQETQYF. Reference TRBV5-1 and TRBJ2-5 genes cover what lies past the CDR3, so the full variable domain is KAGVTQTPRYLIKTRGQQVTLSCSPISGHRSVSWYQQTPGQGLQFLFEYFSETQRNKGNFPGRFSGRQFSNSRSEMNVSTLELGDSALYLCASSLAAGPQETQYFGPGTRLLVL.